The 27 T cell receptor beta chains presented below share a single source sample, sequenced in a study of beta chain features in type 1 diabetes. What was sequenced were expressed TCRB transcripts, since all of the isolated RNA had been reverse transcribed. Generated by immunoSEQ multiplex PCR, the TCRdb table keeps only in-frame clones and is missing some. The table lists hundreds of thousands of clones, approximately 14% of them singletons. Sequencing was performed on naive CD4+ T cells from blood. The receptors derive from a man younger than 40 in good health.

Notes on this clone: Distinct nucleotide sequences in the sample also encode this CDR3. V and J are TRBV20-1 and TRBJ2-5; D is uncertain. The CDR3 consists of 11 residues. Germline lookup yields CDR1 DFQATT and CDR2 SNEGSKA (reference sequence). V was clipped by 3 bases and J by 2 bases, with 4 bases between them. CDR3 sequence: CSAREQETQYF. For the CDR3, the DNA is TGCAGTGCTAGGGAGCAAGAGACCCAGTACTTC.

J is TRBJ1-2 and V is TRBV4-2, with D possibly matching TRBD1 (6 bases). Trimming took 0 bases from V and 4 from J, leaving 15 bases between them. Germline assignment: CDR1 LGHNA and CDR2 YNFKEQ. The CDR3 is 16 residues long. The CDR3 region is CASSQDTDRARYGYTF. DNA of the CDR3: TGTGCCAGCAGCCAAGATACGGACAGAGCGCGCTATGGCTACACCTTC.

This clone occurred a few times. CDR3 DNA sequence: TGTGCCAGCAGCCCCCCCGGGACGGGGAACTATGGCTACACCTTC. Amino acids: CASSPPGTGNYGYTF. The gene calls are TRBV7-2 and TRBJ1-2; perhaps TRBD1 as D (5 bases). Trimming removed 5 bases from V and 2 bases from J, with 15 bases in between. Germline loops: CDR1 SGHTA, CDR2 FQGNSA. The CDR3 spans 15 residues.

This clone was picked up a small number of times. The chain combines TRBV29-1 with TRBJ1-5, with a possible D match to TRBD1 (6 bases). V was shortened by 7 bases and J by 4 bases, with 11 bases between the two germline ends. CDR1 is SQVTM and CDR2 is ANQGSEA in the germline V gene. This CDR3 has 12 residues. The CDR3 region is CSAGTTNQPQHF. The CDR3 region has the DNA TGCAGCGCAGGGACAACAAATCAGCCCCAGCATTTT.

There are a few counts of this clone. This chain connects TRBV9 to TRBJ2-3; 9 positions match TRBD2. Germline assignment: CDR1 SGDLS and CDR2 YYNGEE. With V trimmed by 1 base and J by 6 bases, 9 bases remained unmatched. The CDR3 totals 16 residues. In nucleotides, the CDR3 is TGTGCCAGCAGCGTATACCTAGCGGGGACAGTCGATACGCAGTATTTT. Protein sequence: CASSVYLAGTVDTQYF.

In the case of this clone: Other DNA sequences from this sample encode an identical CDR3 as well. This sequence joins TRBV2 and TRBJ2-5; TRBD2 agrees at 7 bases. Germline trimming cut 4 bases from V and 2 bases from J; bases unmatched to any gene: 1. The CDR3 loop spans 13 amino acids. In germline, CDR1 is SNHLY, CDR2 FYNNEI. The CDR3, as DNA: TGTGCCAGCAGTGGACTAGCACAAGAGACCCAGTACTTC. This translates into CASSGLAQETQYF.

The chain carries TRBV27 and TRBJ2-1; the match to TRBD1 covers 10 bases. The CDR3 is 14 amino acids. Trimming removed 4 bases from V and 8 bases from J; junction bases left unmatched: 5. Per the germline V gene, CDR1 is MNHEY and CDR2 is SMNVEV (reference sequence). For the CDR3, the DNA is TGTGCCAGCAGTTGGGGGACAGGGGCCCATGAGCAGTTCTTC. It specifies CASSWGTGAHEQFF.

This chain uses TRBV5-1 with TRBJ2-5; perhaps TRBD2 as D (7 bases). The CDR3 runs 16 residues. The germline V gene encodes CDR1 SGHRS and CDR2 YFSETQ. Trimming pared 0 bases from V and 2 bases from J, leaving 14 bases between. CDR3 sequence reads: CASSLDAGAAQETQYF. Written as DNA, the CDR3 is TGCGCCAGCAGCTTGGACGCGGGGGCCGCTCAAGAGACCCAGTACTTC. Supplemented by reference TRBV5-1 and TRBJ2-5, the full variable domain reads KAGVTQTPRYLIKTRGQQVTLSCSPISGHRSVSWYQQTPGQGLQFLFEYFSETQRNKGNFPGRFSGRQFSNSRSEMNVSTLELGDSALYLCASSLDAGAAQETQYFGPGTRLLVL.

In DNA form, the CDR3 reads TGTGCCAGCAGCCGACCCAAAGCGGGTCAAGAGACCCAGTACTTC. Translation: CASSRPKAGQETQYF. The chain recombines TRBV14 with TRBJ2-5; TRBD2 might be the D (6 bases). This CDR3 spans 15 amino acids. The germline CDR1 and CDR2 sequences are SGHDN and FVKESK. The V end was cut by 4 bases, the J end by 2 bases, with 14 bases between.

This clone appeared a few times. V is TRBV9 and J is TRBJ2-2; D remains unclear. CDR1 is SGDLS and CDR2 is YYNGEE in the germline V gene. The CDR3 has 15 residues. V lost 4 bases and J lost 0, with 10 bases in between. In nucleotides, the CDR3 is TGTGCCAGCAGCACACTGGGTACGAACACCGGGGAGCTGTTTTTT. It translates to CASSTLGTNTGELFF.

J is TRBJ2-3 and V is TRBV4-3; tentative D call: TRBD2 (5 bases). The CDR3 sequence is 13 residues long. V lost 0 bases to trimming and J lost 11 bases, with 12 bases between them. The V gene's germline CDR1 is LGHNA and CDR2 YSLEER. The CDR3 DNA follows: TGCGCCAGCAGCCAAGAACGGGGAGCCGGGCAGTATTTT. It codes for CASSQERGAGQYF.

The table lists this clone with a few counts. The chain couples TRBV30 to TRBJ1-1; no definite D call. The CDR3 extends over 15 amino acids. The ends were cut back, 2 bases at V and 0 bases at J, with 13 bases in the middle. Germline V lookup: CDR1 GTSNPN, CDR2 SVGIG (reference sequence). The CDR3 protein is CAWSKGGYMNTEAFF. CDR3 bases: TGTGCCTGGAGTAAGGGCGGTTACATGAACACTGAAGCTTTCTTT. The full variable domain, completed using reference TRBV30 and TRBJ1-1, is SQTIHQWPATLVQPVGSPLSLECTVEGTSNPNLYWYRQAAGRGLQLLFYSVGIGQISSEVPQNLSASRPQDRQFILSSKKLLLSDSGFYLCAWSKGGYMNTEAFFGQGTRLTVV.

This clone was observed a handful of times. This chain uses TRBV29-1 with TRBJ2-5; D is unresolved. Germline V CDR1 and CDR2: SQVTM, ANQGSEA. The CDR3 is made up of 12 amino acids. The ends were cut back, 7 bases at V and 1 base at J, with 10 bases in the middle. The CDR3 DNA is TGCAGCGGTGTGCCTTTCCAAGAGACCCAGTACTTC. This gives the protein CSGVPFQETQYF.

The chain uses TRBV7-9 and TRBJ2-7; 7 bases line up with TRBD2. Looked up from germline, CDR1 is SEHNR and CDR2 is FQNEAQ (reference sequence). The CDR3 is 13 amino acids. J was trimmed by 9 bases and V by 0 bases; bases with no gene match: 5. In DNA, the CDR3 is TGTGCCAGCAGCTTAGCTAGCGGGCCCGGGCAGTACGTC. Its protein is CASSLASGPGQYV.

This clone was seen a handful of times. J is TRBJ2-1 and V is TRBV13; 8 nucleotides align to TRBD2. Germline CDR1 and CDR2: PRHDT and FYEKMQ (reference sequence). J lost 7 bases, V lost 4 bases, and 15 bases had no gene match. The length of the CDR3 is 17 residues. CDR3 sequence reads: CASSSLPERERSNEQFF. The CDR3 nucleotides are TGTGCCAGCAGCTCCCTTCCGGAGCGGGAGAGGTCAAATGAGCAGTTCTTC.

CDR3 sequence (DNA): TGTGCCAGCAGACAGGGGAGGGGTCAGCCCCAGCATTTT. Translated, it gives CASRQGRGQPQHF. The rearrangement uses TRBV6-5 and TRBJ1-5, with TRBD1 matching 7 bases. Germline-derived CDR1 and CDR2 are MNHEY and SVGAGI. The CDR3 has 13 amino acids. Trimming cost V 6 bases and J 6 bases; bases outside gene matches: 5.

V gene TRBV2 combines with J gene TRBJ1-1, with a possible D match to TRBD1 (5 bases). The CDR3 sequence is 15 residues long. The V gene's germline CDR1 is SNHLY and CDR2 FYNNEI. Trimming cost V 8 bases and J 3 bases, with 19 bases left between them. CDR3 residues: CASSAPGDFYTEAFF. CDR3 sequence (DNA): TGTGCCAGCTCGGCCCCCGGGGACTTTTACACTGAAGCTTTCTTT.

Notes on this clone: Distinct nucleotide sequences in the sample also encode this CDR3. The chain links TRBV30 to TRBJ1-3; no reliable D call. V lost 4 bases and J lost 7, with 8 bases in between. Germline CDR1 reads GTSNPN; CDR2 reads SVGIG (reference sequence). The CDR3 runs 11 residues. CDR3 region: CAWTTGNTIYF. CDR3 coding DNA: TGTGCCTGGACTACGGGCAACACCATATATTTT.

The chain recombines TRBV6-1 with TRBJ2-5; D is ambiguous. V was trimmed by 0 bases and J by 6 bases, leaving 2 bases between them. This CDR3 contains 11 residues. The V gene's germline CDR1 is MNHNS and CDR2 SASEGT. The CDR3 DNA reads as TGTGCCAGCAGTGAAGCGAAGACCCAGTACTTC. Its protein product is CASSEAKTQYF.

A few counts support this clone. The chain links TRBV5-1 to TRBJ2-5; 7 bases agree with TRBD2. The V gene end was trimmed by 2 bases and the J gene end by 4 bases; junction bases not matched to a gene: 5. Germline CDR1 SGHRS, CDR2 YFSETQ. The CDR3 sequence is 14 residues long. The CDR3 sequence: CASSFSGLGETQYF. DNA of the CDR3: TGCGCCAGCAGCTTTAGCGGGTTAGGAGAGACCCAGTACTTC.

The rearrangement uses TRBV19 and TRBJ1-1; D not resolved. This CDR3 contains 13 residues. V lost 7 bases and J 0 bases, leaving 9 bases between the germline ends. The germline V gene has CDR1 LNHDA and CDR2 SQIVND (reference sequence). The DNA of the CDR3 is TGTGCCAGTACCTTTAACATGAACACTGAAGCTTTCTTT. Translated, it gives CASTFNMNTEAFF. Using reference TRBV19 and TRBJ1-1 for the parts outside the CDR3, the full variable domain is DGGITQSPKYLFRKEGQNVTLSCEQNLNHDAMYWYRQDPGQGLRLIYYSQIVNDFQKGDIAEGYSVSREKKESFPLTVTSAQKNPTAFYLCASTFNMNTEAFFGQGTRLTVV.

V usage is TRBV30 and J usage is TRBJ2-5; a weak D match, TRBD1 (5 bases). Germline CDR1 reads GTSNPN; CDR2 reads SVGIG (reference sequence). Deletions cut 2 bases from V and 7 bases from J, with 17 bases between. The CDR3 runs to 14 residues. DNA for the CDR3: TGTGCCTGGAGTATACGCGACAGAATCGGGACCCAGTACTTC. It yields the protein CAWSIRDRIGTQYF. Drawing the rest from reference TRBV30 and TRBJ2-5, the complete variable domain is SQTIHQWPATLVQPVGSPLSLECTVEGTSNPNLYWYRQAAGRGLQLLFYSVGIGQISSEVPQNLSASRPQDRQFILSSKKLLLSDSGFYLCAWSIRDRIGTQYFGPGTRLLVL.

This clone turned up a few times. The chain employs TRBV14 and TRBJ2-5, with D maybe TRBD1 (7 bases). The CDR3 loop spans 15 amino acids. Between the trimmed V and J ends, which lost 4 bases and 4 bases, there was a span of 16 bases. Per the germline V gene, CDR1 is SGHDN and CDR2 is FVKESK. This chain's CDR3 is CASSPGGILTETQYF. CDR3 DNA sequence: TGTGCCAGCAGCCCAGGGGGGATCCTAACAGAGACCCAGTACTTC.

This clone has a single count. V is TRBV9 and J is TRBJ2-1; 10 bases match TRBD2. The V segment lost 0 bases and the J segment 8 bases; nucleotides outside the gene matches: 5. CDR1 SGDLS and CDR2 YYNGEE come from the germline V gene. The length of the CDR3 is 15 residues. CDR3 in amino acids: CASSVVLAGVYEQFF. The CDR3, as DNA: TGTGCCAGCAGCGTAGTTCTAGCGGGAGTGTATGAGCAGTTCTTC. Based on the CDR3 plus reference TRBV9 and TRBJ2-1, the full variable domain is DSGVTQTPKHLITATGQRVTLRCSPRSGDLSVYWYQQSLDQGLQFLIQYYNGEERAKGNILERFSAQQFPDLHSELNLSSLELGDSALYFCASSVVLAGVYEQFFGPGTRLTVL.

The gene calls are TRBV18 and TRBJ1-2, with a possible D match to TRBD1 (5 bases). CDR1 KGHSH and CDR2 LQKENI come from the germline V gene. The CDR3 is made up of 12 amino acids. V was shortened by 6 bases and J by 7 bases, with 12 bases between the two germline ends. The CDR3 region has the DNA TGTGCCAGCTCCTCGGGACTCGCTGGCTACACCTTC. Translated, it gives CASSSGLAGYTF.

This clone was detected only a few times. The rearrangement links TRBV7-2 to TRBJ2-7, with 7 bases that match TRBD1. The CDR3 is made up of 15 amino acids. Looked up from germline, CDR1 is SGHTA and CDR2 is FQGNSA. The V segment lost 5 bases and the J segment 0 bases; nucleotides outside the gene matches: 7. In nucleotides, the CDR3 is TGTGCCAGCAGCCGGACAGGAATTAGCTCCTACGAGCAGTACGTC. Translated, it gives CASSRTGISSYEQYV.

The genes are TRBV18 and TRBJ2-7, with 8 bases that match TRBD1. The CDR3 consists of 12 residues. The J segment lost 4 bases and the V segment lost 6 bases, leaving 2 bases of the junction unmatched. CDR1 and CDR2 from the germline V gene are KGHSH and LQKENI. The CDR3 protein is CASSWTGYEQYV. In DNA, the CDR3 is TGTGCCAGCTCGTGGACAGGGTACGAGCAGTACGTC.